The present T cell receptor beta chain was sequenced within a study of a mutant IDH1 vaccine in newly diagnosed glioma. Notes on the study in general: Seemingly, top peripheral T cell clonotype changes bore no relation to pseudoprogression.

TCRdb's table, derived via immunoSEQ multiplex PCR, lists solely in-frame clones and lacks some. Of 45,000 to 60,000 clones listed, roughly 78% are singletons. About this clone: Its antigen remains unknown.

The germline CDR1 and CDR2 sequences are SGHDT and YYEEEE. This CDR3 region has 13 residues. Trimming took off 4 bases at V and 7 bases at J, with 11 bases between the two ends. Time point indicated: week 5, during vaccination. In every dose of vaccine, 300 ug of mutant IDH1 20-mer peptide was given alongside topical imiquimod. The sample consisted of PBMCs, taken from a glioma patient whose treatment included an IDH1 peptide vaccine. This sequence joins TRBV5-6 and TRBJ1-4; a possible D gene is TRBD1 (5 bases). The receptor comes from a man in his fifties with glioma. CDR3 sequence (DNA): TGTGCCAGCAGCCTAGATGGGGGTGAAAAACTGTTTTTT. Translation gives CASSLDGGEKLFF.